This record looks at one T cell receptor beta chain sequence and its context. Its target antigen remains unknown. No qualities accompany the bases; no much larger clone lies one base away. Its CDR3 holds 14 amino acids, cysteine through phenylalanine. Just CDR3 DNA is preserved here, 42 bases in frame from base 1. V sheds 4 bases and J sheds 3 bases, leaving 11 bases between their ends. CDR1 and CDR2 (SGHRS, YFSETQ) derive from the germline V gene. The data belong to a study of breast tumors, draining lymph nodes, adjacent tissues (dated by TCRdb to the mid-2010s). With respect to the entire study: In breast cancer patients, the study compared the TCR beta repertoires of tumor, adjacent nontumor tissue and axillary lymph nodes. In human breast cancer, the study set out to assess how tumor, surrounding tissue and draining lymph node repertoires relate to one another and whether T cells might be exchanged between them.

This sample was sequenced with an Illumina HiSeq 2000. TCR beta chain libraries were generated through multiplex PCR amplification. The amplified TCR beta chain products were analyzed by high-throughput sequencing. The raw public reads went through TCRdb reprocessing: fastp at Q25, MiXCR clone calling, in-frame beta chains kept. Records with the same CDR3 protein are collapsed into one entry carrying the most frequent genes and DNA. The sample table shows about 130,000 distinct CDR3 sequences, and around 21% are seen once. Of the sample, 2.2% falls within the top ten clones. Study-wide findings and limitations: The conclusion that tumor T cells originate in lymph nodes was presented as consistent with a hypothesis rather than as directly demonstrated. In luminal-like breast cancer, tumor and nontumor tissue repertoires resembled each other significantly more than in basal-like breast cancer. The data were judged consistent with most tumor T cells deriving from the lymph node and then expanding within tumor tissue. T-cell repertoire diversity in tumors was found to be lower than in lymph nodes but higher than in nontumor tissue, and preferential V and J gene usage was observed.

The axillary draining lymph nodes of breast cancer patients were the source of the lymph node samples. Sequenced input: axillary lymph node tissue. This receptor was taken from a female donor with breast cancer. Some clones in this sample may be carry-over from other donors' samples. This sequence uses TRBV5-1 and TRBJ2-1; the D gene remains uncertain. The DNA reads TGCGCCAGCAGCATGGAGCCCAACTACAATGAGCAGTTCTTC. Its translation reads: CASSMEPNYNEQFF.